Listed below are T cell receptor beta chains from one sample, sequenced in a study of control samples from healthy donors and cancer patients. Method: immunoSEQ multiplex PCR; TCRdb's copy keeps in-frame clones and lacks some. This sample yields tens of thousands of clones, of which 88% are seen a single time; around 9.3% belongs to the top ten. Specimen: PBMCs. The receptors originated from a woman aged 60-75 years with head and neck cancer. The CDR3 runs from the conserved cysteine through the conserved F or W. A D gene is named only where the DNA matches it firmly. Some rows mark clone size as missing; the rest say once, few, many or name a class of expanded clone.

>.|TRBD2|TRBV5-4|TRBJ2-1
CASSTKAGGRPGNEQFF
TGTGCCAGCAGCACGAAGGCAGGCGGGAGGCCGGGCAATGAGCAGTTCTTC
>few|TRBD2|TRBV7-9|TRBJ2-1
CASSLGTSGYNEQFF
TGTGCCAGCAGCCTAGGGACTAGCGGTTACAATGAGCAGTTCTTC
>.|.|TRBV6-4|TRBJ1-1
CASSTSASNTEAFF
TGTGCCAGCAGTACCTCGGCCAGTAACACTGAAGCTTTCTTT
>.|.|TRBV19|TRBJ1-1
CASSSEEGLRAFF
TGTGCCAGTAGTTCCGAGGAGGGACTTCGAGCTTTCTTT
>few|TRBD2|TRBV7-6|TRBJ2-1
CASSLGRSGINNEQFF
TGTGCCAGCAGCTTAGGTCGTAGCGGGATTAACAATGAGCAGTTCTTC
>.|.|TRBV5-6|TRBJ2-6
CASSYGTSSSGADVLTF
TGTGCCAGCAGTTATGGGACATCTAGCTCTGGGGCCGACGTCCTGACTTTC
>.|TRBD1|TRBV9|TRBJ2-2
CASSVGGQTNTGELFF
TGTGCCAGCAGCGTAGGGGGACAGACGAACACCGGGGAGCTGTTTTTT
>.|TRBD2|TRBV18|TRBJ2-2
CASSPPTSGNTGELFF
TGTGCCAGCTCACCACCGACTAGCGGGAACACCGGGGAGCTGTTTTTT
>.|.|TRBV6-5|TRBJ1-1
CASSYGGRTTEAFF
TGTGCCAGCAGTTACGGGGGAAGAACGACTGAAGCTTTCTTT
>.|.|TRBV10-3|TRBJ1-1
CATRGEGQANTEAFF
TGTGCCACCCGAGGGGAGGGACAAGCGAACACTGAAGCTTTCTTT
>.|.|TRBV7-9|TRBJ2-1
CVPRVGDNEQFF
TGTGTCCCAAGGGTAGGGGACAATGAGCAGTTCTTC
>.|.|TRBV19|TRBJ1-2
CASSSRGIDYGYTF
TGTGCCAGTAGTTCTCGAGGAATTGACTATGGCTACACCTTC
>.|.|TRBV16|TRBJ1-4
CASSQSEKLFF
TGTGCCAGCAGCCAAAGCGAAAAACTGTTTTTT
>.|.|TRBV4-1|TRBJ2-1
CASSLLGGPYNEQFF
TGCGCCAGCAGCCTCCTGGGGGGGCCGTACAATGAGCAGTTCTTC
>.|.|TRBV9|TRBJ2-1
CASSVVGGLSYNEQFF
TGTGCCAGCAGCGTAGTCGGCGGACTCTCCTACAATGAGCAGTTCTTC
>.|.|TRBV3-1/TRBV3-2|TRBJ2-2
CASRPPSGTGPGELFF
TGTGCCAGCAGACCTCCGTCCGGGACCGGCCCCGGGGAGCTGTTTTTT
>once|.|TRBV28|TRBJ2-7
CASSLRGPSYEQYF
TGTGCCAGCAGTCTCCGCGGGCCTTCCTACGAGCAGTACTTC
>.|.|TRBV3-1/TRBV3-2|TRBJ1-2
CASSQGVNYYGYTF
TGTGCCAGCAGCCAAGGGGTGAATTACTATGGCTACACCTTC
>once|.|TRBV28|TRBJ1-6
CASSHREYNSPLHF
TGTGCCAGCAGCCACCGGGAATATAATTCACCCCTCCACTTT
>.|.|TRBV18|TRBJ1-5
CASSDSWLDSNQPQHF
TGTGCCAGCTCAGACTCCTGGCTGGATAGCAATCAGCCCCAGCATTTT
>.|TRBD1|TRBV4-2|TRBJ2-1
CASSQDLRGQSSYNEQFF
TGTGCCAGCAGCCAAGATCTCAGGGGGCAGAGCTCCTACAATGAGCAGTTCTTC
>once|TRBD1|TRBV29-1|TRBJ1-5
CSVGTGAAPNQPQHF
TGCAGCGTGGGGACAGGGGCCGCTCCCAATCAGCCCCAGCATTTT
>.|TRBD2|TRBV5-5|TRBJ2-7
CASSYTGTTTYEQYF
TGTGCCAGCAGCTACACCGGGACTACTACCTACGAGCAGTACTTC
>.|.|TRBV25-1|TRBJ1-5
CASSLRNQPQHF
TGTGCCAGCAGTTTACGCAATCAGCCCCAGCATTTT
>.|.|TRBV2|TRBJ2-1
CASRWAGDYNEQFF
TGTGCCAGCAGGTGGGCAGGGGACTACAATGAGCAGTTCTTC
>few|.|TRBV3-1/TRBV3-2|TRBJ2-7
CASSTQFEQYF
TGTGCCAGCAGCACTCAATTCGAGCAGTACTTC
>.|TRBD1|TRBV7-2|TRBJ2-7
CASSLLGPSGTVVTEPYF
TGTGCCAGCAGCTTATTGGGCCCTTCCGGGACAGTGGTTACCGAGCCGTACTTC
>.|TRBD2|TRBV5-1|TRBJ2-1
CASREGLAGVGEEYEQFF
TGCGCCAGCAGAGAGGGGCTAGCGGGAGTGGGGGAGGAATATGAGCAGTTCTTC
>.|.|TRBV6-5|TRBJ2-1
CASSYGGRNNEQFF
TGTGCCAGCAGTTACGGAGGGAGGAACAATGAGCAGTTCTTC
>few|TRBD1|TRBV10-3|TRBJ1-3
CASQGWTGVSGNTIYF
TGTGCCTCCCAGGGGTGGACAGGGGTCTCTGGAAACACCATATATTTT
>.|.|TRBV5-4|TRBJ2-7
CASSFPGDSYEQYF
TGTGCCAGCAGCTTCCCAGGGGACTCCTACGAGCAGTACTTC
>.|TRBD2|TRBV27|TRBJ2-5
CASSTGLAAGGARETQYF
TGTGCCAGCAGTACTGGACTAGCGGCCGGAGGGGCGAGAGAGACCCAGTACTTC
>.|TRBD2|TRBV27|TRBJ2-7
CASSLGLVAEQYF
TGTGCCAGCAGTCTTGGACTAGTCGCCGAGCAGTACTTC
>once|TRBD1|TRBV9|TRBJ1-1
CASSGLQGARAEAFF
TGTGCCAGCAGCGGACTACAGGGGGCGAGGGCTGAAGCTTTCTTT
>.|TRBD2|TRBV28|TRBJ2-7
CASSSVGGRTSEQYF
TGTGCCAGCAGCTCTGTAGGCGGGAGGACCAGCGAGCAGTACTTC
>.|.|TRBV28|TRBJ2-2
CASRSGLNTGELFF
TGTGCCAGCAGGTCGGGACTCAACACCGGGGAGCTGTTTTTT
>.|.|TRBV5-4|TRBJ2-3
CASSRDFETDTQYF
TGTGCCAGCAGCAGGGACTTTGAGACAGATACGCAGTATTTT
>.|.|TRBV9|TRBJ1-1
CASSVDSMNTEAFF
TGTGCCAGCAGCGTAGACAGCATGAACACTGAAGCTTTCTTT
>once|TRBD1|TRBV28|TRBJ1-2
CASSFLLPGQGIRSEAPNYGYTF
TGTGCCAGCAGTTTCCTCCTCCCGGGACAGGGAATTAGGTCGGAGGCCCCTAACTATGGCTACACCTTC
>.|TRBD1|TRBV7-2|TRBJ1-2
CASSLTENRGQNYGYTF
TGTGCCAGCAGCTTAACCGAAAACAGGGGGCAGAACTATGGCTACACCTTC
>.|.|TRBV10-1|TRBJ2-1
CASSEEVGTVPFF
TGCGCCAGCAGTGAAGAAGTGGGGACCGTCCCGTTCTTC
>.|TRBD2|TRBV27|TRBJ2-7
CASRIGTSGGTYEQYF
TGTGCCAGCAGGATTGGGACTAGCGGAGGTACCTACGAGCAGTACTTC
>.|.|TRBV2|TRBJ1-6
CASSQRTFNSPLHF
TGTGCCAGCAGCCAACGGACTTTTAATTCACCCCTCCACTTT
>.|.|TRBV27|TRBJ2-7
CASSLTTTPGEQYF
TGTGCCAGCAGTTTAACAACAACCCCGGGGGAGCAGTACTTC
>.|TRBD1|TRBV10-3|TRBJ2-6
CAISGQGKSSGANVLTF
TGTGCCATCAGTGGACAGGGTAAGAGCTCTGGGGCCAACGTCCTGACTTTC
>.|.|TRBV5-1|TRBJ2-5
CASSLGGNQETQYF
TGCGCCAGCAGCTTGGGCGGCAACCAAGAGACCCAGTACTTC
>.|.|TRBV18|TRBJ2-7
CASSGDNSYEQYF
TGTGCCAGCTCAGGGGACAACTCCTACGAGCAGTACTTC
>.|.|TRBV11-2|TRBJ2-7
CASSLGGTPYEQYF
TGTGCCAGCAGCTTAGGCGGGACTCCGTACGAGCAGTACTTC
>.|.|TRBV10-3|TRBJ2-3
CAIRDLGDTQYF
TGTGCCATCAGGGACCTAGGAGATACGCAGTATTTT
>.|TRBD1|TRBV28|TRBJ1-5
CASSLWDRGLRNQPQHF
TGTGCCAGCAGTTTATGGGACAGGGGGCTTCGGAATCAGCCCCAGCATTTT
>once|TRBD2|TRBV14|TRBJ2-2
CASSRPAGGTNTGELFF
TGTGCCAGCAGCCGTCCCGCGGGAGGTACGAACACCGGGGAGCTGTTTTTT
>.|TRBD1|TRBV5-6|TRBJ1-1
CASRIRGLYTEAFF
TGTGCCAGCAGGATTAGGGGGCTATACACTGAAGCTTTCTTT